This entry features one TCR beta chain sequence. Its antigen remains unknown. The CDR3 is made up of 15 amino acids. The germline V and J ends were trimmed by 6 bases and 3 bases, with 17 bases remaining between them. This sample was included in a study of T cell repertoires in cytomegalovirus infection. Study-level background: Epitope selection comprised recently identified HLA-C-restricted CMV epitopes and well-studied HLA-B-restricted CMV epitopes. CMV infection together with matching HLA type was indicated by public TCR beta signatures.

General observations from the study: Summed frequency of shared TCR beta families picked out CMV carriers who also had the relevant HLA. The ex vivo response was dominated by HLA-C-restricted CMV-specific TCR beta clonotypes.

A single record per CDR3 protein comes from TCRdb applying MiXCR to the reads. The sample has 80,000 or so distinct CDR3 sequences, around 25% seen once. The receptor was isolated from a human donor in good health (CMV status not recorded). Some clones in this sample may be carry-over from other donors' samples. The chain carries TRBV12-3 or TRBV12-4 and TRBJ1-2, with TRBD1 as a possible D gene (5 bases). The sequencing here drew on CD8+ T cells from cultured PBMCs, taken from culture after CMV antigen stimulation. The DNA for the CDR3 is TGTGCCAGCAGACCTCCATGGGGCTCCGACTATGGCTACACCTTC. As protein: CASRPPWGSDYGYTF.